What follows is one T cell receptor beta chain and its context. The target antigen is unknown. In germline, CDR1 is SGHRS, CDR2 YFSETQ. This CDR3 contains 14 residues. Trimming pared 4 bases from V and 1 base from J, leaving 11 bases between. Data came from immunoSEQ multiplex PCR; TCRdb stores just in-frame clones and leaves some out. The table records about 1 million clones, approximately 70% of them present only once. This sample was included in a study of shared clonotypes between healthy human individuals. Across the study: Ranging from 18 to 49 in age, donors were two women and a few men. Broader study findings: Clonotype sharing across donors was expected to vary with sequencing depth.

The split of CD4+ cells yielded CD45RA+ naive and CD45RA-negative memory subsets. The chain recombines TRBV5-1 with TRBJ1-1; D unclear. This TCR was recovered from a man younger than 30 in good health. Sequencing was done on a sample of memory CD4+ T cells sorted from blood. Specified subset: CD45RA-negative fraction. The CDR3 DNA is TGCGCCAGCAGCAAGGCATTACAGAACACTGAAGCTTTCTTT. This gives the protein CASSKALQNTEAFF.